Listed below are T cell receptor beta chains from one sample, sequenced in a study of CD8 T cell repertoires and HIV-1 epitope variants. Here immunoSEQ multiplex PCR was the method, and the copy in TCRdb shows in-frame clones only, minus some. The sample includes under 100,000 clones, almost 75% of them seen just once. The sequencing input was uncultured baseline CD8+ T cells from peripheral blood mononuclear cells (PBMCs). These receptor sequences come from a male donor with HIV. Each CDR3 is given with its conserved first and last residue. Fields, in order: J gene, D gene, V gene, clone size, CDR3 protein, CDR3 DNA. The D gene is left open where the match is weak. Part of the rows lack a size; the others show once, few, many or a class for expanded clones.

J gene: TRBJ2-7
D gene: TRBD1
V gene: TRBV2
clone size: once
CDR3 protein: CASSDLPPSRTGNYEQYF
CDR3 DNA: TGTGCCAGCAGTGATCTACCACCCAGCCGGACAGGGAACTACGAGCAGTACTTC

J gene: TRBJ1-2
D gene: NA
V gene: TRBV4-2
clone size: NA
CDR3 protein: CASSSRGAYGYTF
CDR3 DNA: TGTGCCAGCAGCTCCCGGGGCGCTTATGGCTACACCTTC

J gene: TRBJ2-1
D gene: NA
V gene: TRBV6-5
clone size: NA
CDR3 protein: CASSYSRGPYNEQFF
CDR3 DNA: TGTGCCAGCAGTTACTCCCGAGGCCCCTACAATGAGCAGTTCTTC

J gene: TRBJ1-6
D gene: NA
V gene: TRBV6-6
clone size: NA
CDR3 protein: CASSTHSSYNSPLHF
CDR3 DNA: TGTGCCAGCAGCACCCACAGCTCCTATAATTCACCCCTCCACTTT

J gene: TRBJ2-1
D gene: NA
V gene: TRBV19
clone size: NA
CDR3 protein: CASSMNAGSNEQFF
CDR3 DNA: TGTGCCAGTAGTATGAACGCGGGGTCCAATGAGCAGTTCTTC

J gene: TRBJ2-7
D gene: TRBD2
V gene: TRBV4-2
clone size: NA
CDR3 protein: CASSQDHYSGRAKEQYF
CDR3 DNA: TGTGCCAGCAGCCAAGATCATTATAGCGGGAGGGCCAAAGAGCAGTACTTC

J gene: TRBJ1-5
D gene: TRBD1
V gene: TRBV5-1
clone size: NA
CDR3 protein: CASSLVPGQGSNQPQHF
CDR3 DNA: TGCGCCAGCAGCTTGGTTCCGGGACAGGGGAGCAATCAGCCCCAGCATTTT

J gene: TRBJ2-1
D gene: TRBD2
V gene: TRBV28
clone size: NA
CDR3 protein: CASSFPSSGTDSYNEQFF
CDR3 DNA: TGTGCCAGCAGTTTCCCATCTAGCGGGACTGATTCCTACAATGAGCAGTTCTTC

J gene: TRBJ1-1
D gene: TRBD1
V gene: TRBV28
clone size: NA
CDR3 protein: CASEQGGARNEAFF
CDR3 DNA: TGTGCCAGCGAGCAGGGGGGGGCAAGGAATGAAGCTTTCTTT

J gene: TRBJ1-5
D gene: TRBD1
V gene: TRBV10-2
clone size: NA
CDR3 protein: CASRGGRSEPQHF
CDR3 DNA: TGCGCCAGCAGAGGGGGCAGGTCGGAGCCCCAGCATTTT

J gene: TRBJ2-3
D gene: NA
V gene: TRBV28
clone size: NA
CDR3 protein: CASSSPGTLGRTDTQYF
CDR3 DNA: TGTGCCAGCTCCTCCCCCGGGACTTTAGGGCGGACAGATACGCAGTATTTT

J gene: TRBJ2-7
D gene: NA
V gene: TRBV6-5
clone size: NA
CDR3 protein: CASSYSGGGSSYEQYF
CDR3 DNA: TGTGCCAGCAGTTACTCGGGGGGCGGGAGCTCCTACGAGCAGTACTTC

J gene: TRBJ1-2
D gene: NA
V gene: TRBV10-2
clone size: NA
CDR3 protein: CASSESLDLDYGYTF
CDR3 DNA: TGCGCCAGCAGTGAGTCTTTGGACTTGGACTATGGCTACACCTTC

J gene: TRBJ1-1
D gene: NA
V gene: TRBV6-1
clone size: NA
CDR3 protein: CASILGSIVNTEAFF
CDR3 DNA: NA

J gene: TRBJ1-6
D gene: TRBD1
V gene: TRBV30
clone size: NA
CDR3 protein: CASKDRENSPLHF
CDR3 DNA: TGTGCCTCAAAGGACAGGGAGAATTCACCCCTCCACTTT

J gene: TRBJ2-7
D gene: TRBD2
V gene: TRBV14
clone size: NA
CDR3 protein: CASSQGLAGPWEQYF
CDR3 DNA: TGTGCCAGCAGCCAAGGACTAGCGGGACCTTGGGAGCAGTACTTC

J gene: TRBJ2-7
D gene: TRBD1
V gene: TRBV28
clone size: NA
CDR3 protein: CVSSTGTGGYEQYF
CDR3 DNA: TGTGTCAGCAGCACCGGGACAGGGGGTTATGAGCAGTACTTC

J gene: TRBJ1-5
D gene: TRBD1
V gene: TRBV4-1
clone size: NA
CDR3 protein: CASSLGGPGTGNQPQHF
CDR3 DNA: TGCGCCAGCAGCTTAGGGGGACCAGGGACAGGCAATCAGCCCCAGCATTTT

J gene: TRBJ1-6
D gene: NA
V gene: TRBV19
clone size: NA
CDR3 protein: CASRSGDYNSPLHF
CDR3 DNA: TGTGCCAGTAGGTCGGGGGACTATAATTCACCCCTCCACTTT

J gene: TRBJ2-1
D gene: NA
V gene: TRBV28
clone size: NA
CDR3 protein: CASGPGTALNEQFF
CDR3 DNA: TGTGCCAGCGGTCCCGGGACGGCCCTCAATGAGCAGTTCTTC

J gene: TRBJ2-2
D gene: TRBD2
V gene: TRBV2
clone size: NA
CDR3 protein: CASRGTSGSTGELFF
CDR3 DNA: TGTGCCAGCAGGGGGACTAGCGGGAGCACCGGGGAGCTGTTTTTT

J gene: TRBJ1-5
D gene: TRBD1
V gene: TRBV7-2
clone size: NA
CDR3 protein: CASRQGGNQPQHF
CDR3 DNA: TGTGCCAGCAGGCAGGGGGGCAATCAGCCCCAGCATTTT

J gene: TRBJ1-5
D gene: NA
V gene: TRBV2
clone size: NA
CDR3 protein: CASSERGRVMSNQPQHF
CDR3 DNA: TGTGCCAGCAGTGAAAGGGGCAGGGTGATGAGCAATCAGCCCCAGCATTTT

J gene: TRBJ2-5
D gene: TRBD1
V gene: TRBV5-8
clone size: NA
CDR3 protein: CASGQVRLRIEETQYF
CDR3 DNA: TGTGCCAGCGGACAGGTTAGGTTGCGGATCGAAGAGACCCAGTACTTC

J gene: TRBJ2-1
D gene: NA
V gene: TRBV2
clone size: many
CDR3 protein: CASSEDRQAYNEQFF
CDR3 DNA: TGTGCCAGCAGTGAAGACAGACAAGCCTACAATGAGCAGTTCTTC

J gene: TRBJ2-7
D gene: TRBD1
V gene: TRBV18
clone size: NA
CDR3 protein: CASSPYRGAYEQYF
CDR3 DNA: TGTGCCAGCTCACCGTACAGGGGTGCTTACGAGCAGTACTTC

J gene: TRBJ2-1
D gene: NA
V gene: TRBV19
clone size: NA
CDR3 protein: CASSIATRGSYNEQFF
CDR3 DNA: TGTGCCAGTAGTATAGCGACTAGAGGCTCCTACAATGAGCAGTTCTTC

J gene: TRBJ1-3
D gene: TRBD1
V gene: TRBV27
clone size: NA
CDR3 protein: CASSTLGQGKGNTIYF
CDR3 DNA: TGTGCCAGCAGTACCCTGGGACAGGGGAAAGGAAACACCATATATTTT

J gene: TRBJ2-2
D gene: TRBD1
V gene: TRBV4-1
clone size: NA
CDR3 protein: CASTRTGGTGELFF
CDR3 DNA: TGCGCCAGCACACGGACAGGGGGGACCGGGGAGCTGTTTTTT

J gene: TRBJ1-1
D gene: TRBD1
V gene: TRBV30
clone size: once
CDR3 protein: CAWSVTGDFTEAFF
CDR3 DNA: TGTGCCTGGAGTGTAACAGGGGACTTCACTGAAGCTTTCTTT

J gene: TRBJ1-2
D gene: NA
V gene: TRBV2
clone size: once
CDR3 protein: CASSPRRYGYTF
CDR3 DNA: TGTGCCAGCAGCCCCCGTAGATATGGCTACACCTTC

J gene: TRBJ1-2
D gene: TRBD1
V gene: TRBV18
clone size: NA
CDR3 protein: CASSLQDRANYGYTF
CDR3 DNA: TGTGCCAGCTCACTACAGGACAGGGCGAACTATGGCTACACCTTC

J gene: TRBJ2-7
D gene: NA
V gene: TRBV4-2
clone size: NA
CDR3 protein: CASSLGGQSSYEQYF
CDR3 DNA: TGTGCCAGCAGCCTGGGTGGGCAGAGCTCCTATGAGCAGTACTTC

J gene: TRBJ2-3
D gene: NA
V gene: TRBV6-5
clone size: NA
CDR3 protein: CASSYPGTDTQYF
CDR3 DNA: TGTGCCAGCAGTTATCCCGGGACAGATACGCAGTATTTT

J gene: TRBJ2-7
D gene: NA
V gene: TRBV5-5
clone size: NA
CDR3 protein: CASSLEQGISGQYF
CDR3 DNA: TGTGCCAGCAGCTTGGAACAGGGCATTTCTGGGCAGTACTTC

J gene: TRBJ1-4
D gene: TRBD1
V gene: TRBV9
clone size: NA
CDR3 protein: CASSARQGEGEKLFF
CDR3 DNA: TGTGCCAGCAGCGCCCGACAGGGTGAAGGTGAAAAACTGTTTTTT

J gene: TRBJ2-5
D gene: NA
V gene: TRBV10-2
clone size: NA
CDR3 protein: CASSVKGKETQYF
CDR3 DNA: TGCGCCAGCAGTGTCAAGGGAAAAGAGACCCAGTACTTC

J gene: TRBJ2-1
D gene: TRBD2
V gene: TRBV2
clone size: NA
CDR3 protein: CASSGLAGYNEQFF
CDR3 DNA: TGTGCCAGCAGTGGTCTAGCGGGGTACAATGAGCAGTTCTTC

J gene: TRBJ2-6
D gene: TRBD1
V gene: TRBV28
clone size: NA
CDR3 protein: CASSLAGTVIPGANVLTF
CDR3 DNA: TGTGCCAGCAGTTTAGCCGGGACAGTCATCCCTGGGGCCAACGTCCTGACTTTC

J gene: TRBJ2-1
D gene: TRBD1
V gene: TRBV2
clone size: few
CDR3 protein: CASRLPGQVENEQFF
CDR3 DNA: TGTGCCAGCAGACTTCCGGGACAGGTAGAAAATGAGCAGTTCTTC

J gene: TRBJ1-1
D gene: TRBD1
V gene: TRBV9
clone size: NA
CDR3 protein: CASSVAPGTGPGTEAFF
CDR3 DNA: TGTGCCAGCAGCGTAGCCCCCGGGACAGGCCCGGGCACTGAAGCTTTCTTT

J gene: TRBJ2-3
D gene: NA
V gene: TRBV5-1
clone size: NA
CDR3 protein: CASSWALGSDTQYF
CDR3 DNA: TGCGCCAGCAGCTGGGCATTGGGGTCAGATACGCAGTATTTT

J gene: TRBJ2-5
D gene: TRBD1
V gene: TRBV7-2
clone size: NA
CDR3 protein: CASSAGTGVGETQYF
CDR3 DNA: TGTGCCAGCAGCGCCGGGACAGGGGTGGGAGAGACCCAGTACTTC

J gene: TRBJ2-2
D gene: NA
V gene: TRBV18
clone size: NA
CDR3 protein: CASSPSNGQIYGELFF
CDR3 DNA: TGTGCCAGCTCACCAAGTAACGGACAGATTTACGGGGAGCTGTTTTTT

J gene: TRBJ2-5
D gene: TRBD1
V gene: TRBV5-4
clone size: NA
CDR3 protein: CASSLDRGQETQYF
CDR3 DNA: TGTGCCAGCAGCCTTGACAGGGGACAAGAGACCCAGTACTTC

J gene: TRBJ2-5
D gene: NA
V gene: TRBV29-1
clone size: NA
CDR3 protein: CSVEMGGGTGIQTQYF
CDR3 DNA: TGCAGCGTTGAAATGGGAGGGGGTACAGGGATTCAGACCCAGTACTTC

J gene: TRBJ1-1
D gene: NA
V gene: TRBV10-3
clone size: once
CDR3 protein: CAIRMAGSNTEAFF
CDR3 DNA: TGTGCCATCAGGATGGCGGGGTCAAACACTGAAGCTTTCTTT

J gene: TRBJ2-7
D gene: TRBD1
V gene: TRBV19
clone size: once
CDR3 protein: CASQGAGVPYEQYF
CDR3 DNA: TGTGCCAGCCAGGGGGCTGGAGTCCCCTACGAGCAGTACTTC

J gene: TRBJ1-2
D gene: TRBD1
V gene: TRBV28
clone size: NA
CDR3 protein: CASSSIVLGQGNYGYTF
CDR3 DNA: TGTGCCAGCAGTTCCATCGTCCTGGGACAGGGAAACTATGGCTACACCTTC

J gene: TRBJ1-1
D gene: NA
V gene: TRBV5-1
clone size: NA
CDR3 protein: CASSSQGLDTEAFF
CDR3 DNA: TGCGCCAGCAGCTCACAGGGATTGGACACTGAAGCTTTCTTT

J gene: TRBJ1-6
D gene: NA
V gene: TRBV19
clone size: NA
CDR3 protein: CASSIGQDNSPLHF
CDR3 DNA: TGTGCCAGTAGTATAGGACAAGACAATTCACCCCTCCACTTT

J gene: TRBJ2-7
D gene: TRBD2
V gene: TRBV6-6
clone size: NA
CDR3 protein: CASSFGTSGKGEQYF
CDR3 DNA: TGTGCCAGCAGCTTTGGGACTAGCGGGAAAGGCGAGCAGTACTTC

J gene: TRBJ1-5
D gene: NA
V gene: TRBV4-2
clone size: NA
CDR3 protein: CASSYEQNQPQHF
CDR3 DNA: TGTGCCAGCAGTTACGAGCAGAATCAGCCCCAGCATTTT